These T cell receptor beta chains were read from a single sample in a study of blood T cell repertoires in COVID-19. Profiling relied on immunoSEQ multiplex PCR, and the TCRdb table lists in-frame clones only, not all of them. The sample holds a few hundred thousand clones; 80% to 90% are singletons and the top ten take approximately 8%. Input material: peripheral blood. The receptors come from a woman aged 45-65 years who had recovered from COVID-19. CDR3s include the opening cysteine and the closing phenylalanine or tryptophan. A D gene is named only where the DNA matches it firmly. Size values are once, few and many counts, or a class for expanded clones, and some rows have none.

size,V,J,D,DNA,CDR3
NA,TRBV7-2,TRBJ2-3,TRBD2,TGTGCCAGCAGCTTACAGAGTAGCGGGAGAACAGATACGCAGTATTTT,CASSLQSSGRTDTQYF
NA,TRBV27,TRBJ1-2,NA,TGTGCCAGCGTTTGGGGGGGTCCTAACTATGGCTACACCTTC,CASVWGGPNYGYTF
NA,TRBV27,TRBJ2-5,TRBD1,TGTGCCAGCAGTTTCTACAGGGGAAGGGGGGAGACCCAGTACTTC,CASSFYRGRGETQYF
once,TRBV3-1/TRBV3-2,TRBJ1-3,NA,TGTGCCAGCTTTGGGGGCCCTGGAAACACCATATATTTT,CASFGGPGNTIYF
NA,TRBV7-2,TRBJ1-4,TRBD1,TGTGCCAGCAGCTTATCCGGGACAGGGGGAGAAAAACTGTTTTTT,CASSLSGTGGEKLFF
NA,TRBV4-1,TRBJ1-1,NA,TGCGCCAGCAGCCAAGAGGCCAGGAACGATGCCTTCTTT,CASSQEARNDAFF
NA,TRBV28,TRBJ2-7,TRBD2,TGTGCCAGCAGTTTGTCAGCGCCGGGACTACCCTACGAGCAGTACTTC,CASSLSAPGLPYEQYF
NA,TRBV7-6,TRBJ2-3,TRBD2,TGTGCCAGCAGCCAGACTAGCGGAGCCTACACAGATACGCAGTATTTT,CASSQTSGAYTDTQYF
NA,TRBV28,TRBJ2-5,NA,TGTGCCAGCAGTTTATCGCCAGGCCCAGCCGAAGAGACCCAGTACTTC,CASSLSPGPAEETQYF
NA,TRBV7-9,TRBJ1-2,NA,TGTGCCAGCAGCTTAGCGGCAGGGAATGGCTACACCTTC,CASSLAAGNGYTF
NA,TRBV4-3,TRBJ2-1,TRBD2,TGCGCCAGCAGCCAAGATATGCGGCCCCCCAGCGGGAGGAGTGATGAGCAGTTCTTC,CASSQDMRPPSGRSDEQFF
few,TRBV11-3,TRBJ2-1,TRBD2,TGTGCCAGCAGCCACAGCGGGAGCTCCTACAATGAGCAGTTCTTC,CASSHSGSSYNEQFF
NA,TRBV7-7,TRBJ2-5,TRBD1,TGTGCCAGCAGCGAGGACAGGGGAGAGACCCAGTACTTC,CASSEDRGETQYF
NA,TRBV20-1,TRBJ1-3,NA,TGCAGTGCTAGTCCCCAGATCTCTGGAAACACCATATATTTT,CSASPQISGNTIYF
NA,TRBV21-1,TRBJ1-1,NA,TGTGCCATCACGTTCGGAGGGAACACTGAAGCTTTCTTT,CAITFGGNTEAFF
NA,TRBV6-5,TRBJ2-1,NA,TGTGCCAGCAGTCCACTTTACAATGAGCAGTTCTTC,CASSPLYNEQFF
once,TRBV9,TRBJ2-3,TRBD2,TGTGCCAGCAGCGTAGCCCAACTAGCGGGAGGCGCAGATACGCAGTATTTT,CASSVAQLAGGADTQYF
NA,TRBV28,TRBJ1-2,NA,TGTGCCAGCAGTTACCTAACGCGACTCTCTTACTATGGCTACACCTTC,CASSYLTRLSYYGYTF
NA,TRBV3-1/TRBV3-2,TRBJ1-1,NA,TGTGCCAGCAGCACTCGTATGAACACTGAAGCTTTCTTT,CASSTRMNTEAFF
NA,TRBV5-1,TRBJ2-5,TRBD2,TGCGCCAGCAGCTTAGAGCGGGGGGGACAAGAGACCCAGTACTTC,CASSLERGGQETQYF